The 27 T cell receptor beta chains below come from one sample, sequenced in a study of blood T cell repertoires in COVID-19. TCRdb's table, derived via immunoSEQ multiplex PCR, lists solely in-frame clones and lacks some. The repertoire holds under 200,000 clones, with about 88% as singletons. The sequenced sample consisted of peripheral blood. The receptors here all came from a man aged 35-49 years with active or convalescent COVID-19.

In this sample, this clone turned up once. The chain joins TRBV30 to TRBJ2-3; 8 bases fit TRBD2. CDR1 is GTSNPN and CDR2 is SVGIG in the germline V gene (reference sequence). V lost 3 bases and J lost 5; bases outside the gene matches: 13. There are 16 residues in the CDR3. Written as DNA, the CDR3 is TGTGCCTGGAGCCCTACCACTAGCGGATTCAGAGATACGCAGTATTTT. It translates to CAWSPTTSGFRDTQYF.

This clone was detected a few times. This chain joins TRBV11-2 and TRBJ2-1; weak D call: TRBD2 (6 bases). The V end lost 5 bases, the J end lost 7 bases, and 24 bases lay between the germline ends. Germline V lookup: CDR1 SGHAT, CDR2 FQNNGV. The CDR3 has 17 residues. The CDR3 DNA is TGTGCCAGCAGCCCCCAGACTGGAACGATAGCGGTAAATGAGCAGTTCTTC. It codes for CASSPQTGTIAVNEQFF.

The chain couples TRBV6-1 to TRBJ1-4, with a possible D match to TRBD1 (5 bases). The CDR3 runs to 14 residues. Trimming left V 8 bases short and J 8 bases short, with 18 bases between. Germline assignment: CDR1 MNHNS and CDR2 SASEGT. CDR3 residues: CASGEAGSPEKLFF. CDR3 DNA: TGTGCCAGCGGGGAAGCAGGGAGTCCGGAAAAACTGTTTTTT.

V is TRBV30 and J is TRBJ1-3; unclear D gene. This CDR3 is built from 15 residues. Germline values: CDR1 GTSNPN, CDR2 SVGIG (reference sequence). V lost 2 bases, J lost 1 base, and 12 bases lay in between. The CDR3 reads CAWSKRHTSGNTIYF. The CDR3 bases are TGTGCCTGGAGTAAGAGGCATACGTCTGGAAACACCATATATTTT.

This sequence joins TRBV7-2 and TRBJ2-7; D perhaps matches TRBD2 (6 bases). V gave up 5 bases and J gave up 3 bases, with 14 bases separating them. Germline loops: CDR1 SGHTA, CDR2 FQGNSA. This CDR3 is built from 14 residues. This CDR3 is CASSPGTGYYEQYF. The CDR3 DNA reads as TGTGCCAGCAGCCCAGGGACTGGCTACTACGAGCAGTACTTC. The full variable domain, in which reference TRBV7-2 and TRBJ2-7 provide the parts outside the CDR3, is GAGVSQSPSNKVTEKGKDVELRCDPISGHTALYWYRQSLGQGLEFLIYFQGNSAPDKSGLPSDRFSAERTGGSVSTLTIQRTQQEDSAVYLCASSPGTGYYEQYFGPGTRLTVT.

The chain carries TRBV2 and TRBJ1-6, with 7 bases matching TRBD1. The CDR3 has 15 residues. Trimming removed 4 bases from V and 4 bases from J; junction bases left unmatched: 4. Germline V lookup: CDR1 SNHLY, CDR2 FYNNEI. DNA for the CDR3: TGTGCCAGCAGTGGCGGGACAGCATATAATTCACCCCTCCACTTT. The encoded protein is CASSGGTAYNSPLHF.

The rearrangement links TRBV18 to TRBJ1-1; maybe TRBD1 (5 bases). The CDR3 has 13 residues. CDR1 and CDR2 from the germline V gene are KGHSH and LQKENI. Trimming stripped 5 bases from V and 3 bases from J, with 10 bases between. CDR3 DNA: TGTGCCAGCTCAGCCGCGGGGGACACTGAAGCTTTCTTT. This codes for CASSAAGDTEAFF.

The chain couples TRBV19 to TRBJ1-1; D call uncertain. Trimming removed 6 bases at V and 3 bases at J, with 5 bases between. The germline V gene encodes CDR1 LNHDA and CDR2 SQIVND (reference sequence). This CDR3 has 11 amino acids. The CDR3: CASRSYTEAFF. The CDR3 nucleotides are TGTGCCAGTAGGTCCTACACTGAAGCTTTCTTT.

This sequence joins TRBV19 and TRBJ1-2; 7 bases match TRBD1. The length of the CDR3 is 15 residues. The germline V gene encodes CDR1 LNHDA and CDR2 SQIVND (reference sequence). J was trimmed by 6 bases and V by 1 base; bases with no gene match: 8. As DNA, the CDR3 is TGTGCCAGTAGTATAGGATTAACAGGGGTGGATGGCTACACCTTC. Protein: CASSIGLTGVDGYTF.

The chain uses TRBV7-3 and TRBJ2-3; perhaps TRBD2 as D (7 bases). This CDR3 comprises 15 residues. The V and J ends lost 1 base and 2 bases respectively, with 10 bases between them. Germline values: CDR1 SGHTA, CDR2 FQGTGA. CDR3 nucleotide sequence: TGTGCCAGCAGCTTAAGGGGGGGCCACACAGATACGCAGTATTTT. Residues: CASSLRGGHTDTQYF. The whole variable domain, filled in from reference TRBV7-3 and TRBJ2-3, reads GAGVSQTPSNKVTEKGKYVELRCDPISGHTALYWYRQSLGQGPEFLIYFQGTGAADDSGLPNDRFFAVRPEGSVSTLKIQRTERGDSAVYLCASSLRGGHTDTQYFGPGTRLTVL.

The chain couples TRBV11-2 to TRBJ1-1, with D possibly TRBD1 on 5 matching bases. Trimming took off 3 bases at V and 3 bases at J, with 17 bases between the two ends. The CDR3 consists of 16 residues. Germline values: CDR1 SGHAT, CDR2 FQNNGV. The CDR3 DNA sequence: TGTGCCAGCAGCTTTGATAGGGAGGGGTGGCACACTGAAGCTTTCTTT. Its protein is CASSFDREGWHTEAFF.

A single count supports this clone. Other DNA sequences in the sample encode the same CDR3. The genes are TRBV28 and TRBJ1-4; no reliable D call. CDR1 and CDR2 (germline): MDHEN, SYDVKM. The CDR3 is 15 residues long. Trimming left V 4 bases short and J 0 bases short, with 9 bases between. CDR3 protein: CASSSEGATNEKLFF. The CDR3 nucleotides read TGTGCCAGCAGTTCCGAGGGTGCAACTAATGAAAAACTGTTTTTT.

V and J are TRBV6-4 and TRBJ2-3; 11 nucleotides agree with TRBD1. V was clipped by 6 bases and J by 6 bases; unmatched bases: 8. Germline CDR1 and CDR2: MRHNA and SNTAGT. The CDR3 covers 15 residues. Written as DNA, the CDR3 is TGTGCCAGCAGACCGGGACAGGGGGTCCAGGATACGCAGTATTTT. This sequence encodes CASRPGQGVQDTQYF.

This clone was seen a single time. This chain joins TRBV9 and TRBJ1-1, with a weak D call TRBD1 (5 bases). The CDR3 totals 14 residues. Deletions cut 0 bases from V and 6 bases from J, with 12 bases between. Germline V lookup: CDR1 SGDLS, CDR2 YYNGEE. The CDR3 spells CASSVEGALAEAFF. The CDR3 region has the DNA TGTGCCAGCAGCGTAGAAGGGGCCCTGGCTGAAGCTTTCTTT.

The gene calls are TRBV10-3 and TRBJ1-1; no clear D. Germline CDR1 reads ENHRY; CDR2 reads SYGVKD. The V end lost 2 bases, the J end lost 1 base, and 17 bases lay between the germline ends. This CDR3 has 17 residues. CDR3 loop: CAISEGWVALENTEAFF. As DNA, the CDR3 is TGTGCCATCAGTGAGGGTTGGGTAGCCCTTGAGAACACTGAAGCTTTCTTT.

The rearrangement uses TRBV5-4 and TRBJ2-1, with 11 bases lining up with TRBD1. Trimming cost V 3 bases and J 6 bases; bases outside gene matches: 8. CDR1 is SGHNT and CDR2 is YYREEE in the germline V gene (reference sequence). The CDR3 has 16 amino acids. CDR3 sequence: CASSSEGQGVVNEQFF. The CDR3 DNA is TGTGCCAGCAGCTCGGAGGGACAGGGGGTAGTCAATGAGCAGTTCTTC.

This clone came up many times. J is TRBJ2-7 and V is TRBV5-8, with 12 bases matching TRBD1. After removal of 6 bases from V and 6 bases from J, the junction contained 22 bases not matched to a gene. CDR1 and CDR2 (germline): SGHTS, YDEGEE. CDR3 length: 19 residues. The CDR3 loop reads CASTRGGTGGASSLREQYF. The CDR3 DNA is TGTGCCAGCACCCGGGGCGGGACAGGGGGCGCGTCCTCTCTACGCGAGCAGTACTTC.

J is TRBJ2-3 and V is TRBV2; 9 bases agree with TRBD1. Germline V CDR1 and CDR2: SNHLY, FYNNEI. The CDR3 has 15 residues. The trim removed 5 bases at V and 4 bases at J, leaving 7 bases unmatched. The CDR3 reads CASSSQGAPPDTQYF. As DNA, the CDR3 is TGTGCCAGCAGTTCACAGGGGGCCCCCCCAGATACGCAGTATTTT.

The chain recombines TRBV6-5 with TRBJ1-1; D is uncertain. Per germline, CDR1 MNHEY and CDR2 SVGAGI. The CDR3 extends over 14 amino acids. Trimming cost V 2 bases and J 0 bases, with 7 bases left between them. This CDR3 reads CASSYPTVNTEAFF. DNA of the CDR3: TGTGCCAGCAGTTACCCGACTGTGAACACTGAAGCTTTCTTT.

The chain is built from TRBV5-8 and TRBJ2-5; 9 positions agree with TRBD2. V lost 2 bases, J lost 1 base, and 6 bases stayed unmatched. The CDR3 loop spans 16 amino acids. Germline lookup yields CDR1 SGHTS and CDR2 YDEGEE. The CDR3: CASSFPKTSGQETQYF. The CDR3 DNA follows: TGTGCCAGCAGCTTCCCCAAGACTAGCGGCCAAGAGACCCAGTACTTC. The complete variable domain, with remaining parts taken from reference TRBV5-8 and TRBJ2-5, reads EAGVTQSPTHLIKTRGQQATLRCSPISGHTSVYWYQQALGLGLQFLLWYDEGEERNRGNFPPRFSGRQFPNYSSELNVNALELEDSALYLCASSFPKTSGQETQYFGPGTRLLVL.

This chain links TRBV6-5 with TRBJ1-5, with a possible D match to TRBD1 (5 bases). The V gene lost 9 bases and the J gene lost 3 bases, with 12 bases spanning the gap. The CDR3 is made up of 13 amino acids. From germline, CDR1 is MNHEY and CDR2 SVGAGI. The CDR3 DNA reads TGTGCCAGTGTCGACAGCTCCAATCAGCCCCAGCATTTT. Protein: CASVDSSNQPQHF.

This chain links TRBV7-9 with TRBJ1-2; a possible D gene is TRBD1 (5 bases). Germline V gene lookup returns CDR1 SEHNR and CDR2 FQNEAQ (reference sequence). This CDR3 has 13 residues. The germline V and J ends were trimmed by 3 bases and 2 bases, with 7 bases remaining between them. The CDR3 sequence: CASSLTENYGYTF. The CDR3 DNA is TGTGCCAGCAGCTTGACAGAAAACTATGGCTACACCTTC. The entire variable domain, with the rest obtained from reference TRBV7-9 and TRBJ1-2, is as follows: DTGVSQNPRHKITKRGQNVTFRCDPISEHNRLYWYRQTLGQGPEFLTYFQNEAQLEKSRLLSDRFSAERPKGSFSTLEIQRTEQGDSAMYLCASSLTENYGYTFGSGTRLTVV.

This sequence joins TRBV23-1 and TRBJ2-2; the D gene is possibly TRBD1 (5 bases). TRBV23-1 is placed among ORFs of uncertain function. V lost 0 bases and J 1 base, leaving 9 bases between the germline ends. The CDR3 extends over 16 amino acids. The CDR3: CASSQSGRENTGELFF. CDR3 nucleotides: TGCGCCAGCAGTCAATCGGGCAGGGAGAACACCGGGGAGCTGTTTTTT.

This sequence joins TRBV6-1 and TRBJ1-1; D possibly corresponds to TRBD1 (5 bases). From germline, CDR1 is MNHNS and CDR2 SASEGT. This CDR3 has 13 amino acids. Trimming shortened V by 2 bases and J by 5 bases, and 9 bases separated the two germline ends. The CDR3 DNA reads as TGTGCCAGCAGTGAATCAGGGCCAACTGAAGCTTTCTTT. Translated: CASSESGPTEAFF.

V and J are TRBV7-2 and TRBJ1-2, with TRBD1 matching 8 bases. Trimming cost V 8 bases and J 7 bases; bases outside gene matches: 12. From germline, CDR1 is SGHTA and CDR2 FQGNSA. CDR3 length: 14 residues. This CDR3 is CASVPDRVDFGYTF. CDR3 coding DNA: TGTGCCAGCGTCCCGGACAGGGTGGATTTTGGCTACACCTTC.

The chain is built from TRBV6-7 and TRBJ1-3, with TRBD1 as a possible D gene (6 bases). TRBV6-7 is treated as an ORF (open reading frame) with a function not yet certain. Trimming removed 4 bases at V and 0 bases at J, with 19 bases between. The CDR3 sequence is 18 residues long. CDR3 DNA: TGTGCCAGCAGTTGGGGCGGAATGACAGGAGACTCTGGAAACACCATATATTTT. Encoded protein: CASSWGGMTGDSGNTIYF.

The chain couples TRBV7-9 to TRBJ2-4, with D possibly TRBD2 on 6 matching bases. V lost 5 bases and J lost 11, with 13 bases in between. The CDR3 has 12 residues. In germline, CDR1 is SEHNR, CDR2 FQNEAQ (reference sequence). CDR3 sequence (DNA): TGTGCCAGCAGCGCCATGGAGGGAGTTCAGTACTTC. It encodes CASSAMEGVQYF.